This record concerns one T cell receptor beta chain sequence. Its specificity is unknown. The CDR3 has 15 residues. The entry originates in a study of T cell responses to AZD1222 COVID-19 vaccine. Whole-study findings and limits: As reported, nearly half of all spike-specific TCRs target variant regions that are unmutated. Donors skewed white British and female; clonal diversity was possibly underestimated. The CD4 TCRs associated with vaccination extended across spike and predominated at 160-218 and 743-854.

Produced via immunoSEQ multiplex PCR; TCRdb's table is partial and in-frame only. The sample holds some 280,000 clones, approximately 94% seen once. The rearrangement uses TRBV21-1 and TRBJ2-1; the D call of TRBD2 is as the table states it, not checked on the DNA. TRBV21-1 counts as a pseudogene. The TCR sequence derives from an adult who received the AZD1222 COVID-19 vaccine. Material: peripheral blood, obtained 28 days after the second AZD1222 dose. The chain's CDR3 is CASSKRTSGGAARFF. The CDR3 coding sequence is TGTGCCAGCAGCAAACGGACTAGCGGGGGGGCCGCGCGGTTCTTC.